The present entry profiles one T cell receptor beta chain with its context. Trimming removed 0 bases from V and 8 bases from J, with 12 bases in between. The CDR3 is 14 residues long. Looked up from germline, CDR1 is SGDLS and CDR2 is YYNGEE. The data are from a study of cytomegalovirus exposure and HLA in healthy donors. Overall study: Within an early data release were 65 million to 90 million unique TCRs drawn from HLA-typed donors.

PCR used 60 Vbeta primers and 13 Jbeta primers. Data came from immunoSEQ multiplex PCR; TCRdb stores just in-frame clones and leaves some out. The sample includes about 180,000 clones, around 79% of them seen just once. Sequencing was done on a sample of PBMCs. This TCR derives from a woman aged 45-65 years in good health and CMV-seronegative. The V gene is TRBV9, the J gene TRBJ2-1; maybe TRBD2 (6 bases). The CDR3 sequence: CASSVGAAGHEQFF. As DNA, the CDR3 is TGTGCCAGCAGCGTAGGAGCGGCGGGGCATGAGCAGTTCTTC.